The clone carrying this T cell receptor (beta chain) was observed a handful of times. Its specificity is unknown. Generated by immunoSEQ multiplex PCR, the TCRdb table keeps only in-frame clones and is missing some. The sample lists about 36,000 clones, around 84% occurring once. With V trimmed by 4 bases and J by 3 bases, 7 bases remained unmatched. The germline gives CDR1 KGHSH, CDR2 LQKENI. This CDR3 region has 15 residues. Systemic immunosuppression or a history of autoimmune disease excluded patients. This record belongs to a study of OX40 agonist ivuxolimab in advanced cancers. Whole-study results and caveats: Individuals who were partial responders at 0.1-3.0 mg/kg had clonal expansion that ranked among the lowest. In the expanded peripheral T cells, antigen specificity was never determined.

This sample comprised CD4+ or CD8+ T cells sorted from blood, obtained in a trial of the OX40 agonist ivuxolimab. This receptor was identified in an adult with an advanced solid tumor such as melanoma, head and neck, liver or kidney cancer. The chain has TRBV18 and TRBJ2-7, with 9 bases that match TRBD2. The CDR3 protein is CASSRRTSDYYEQYF. The CDR3, as DNA: TGTGCCAGCTCACGGAGGACTAGCGATTACTACGAGCAGTACTTC.